This paragraph covers one T cell receptor beta chain sequence. Its antigen remains unknown. The source of the sample is a study of CD8 T cells in Susac syndrome. Study-wide points: The relatively small number of individuals in the TCR sequencing and HLA analysis was acknowledged by the study.

The RNA, 0.5 to 1 ug, was put through reverse transcription using random hexamers. Amplification of TCR beta CDR3 was carried out by immunoSEQ multiplex PCR, which covered 54 Vbeta and 13 Jbeta segments. MiXCR, applied by TCRdb to the immunoSEQ multiplex PCR reads, yields one record per CDR3 protein. The repertoire consists of approximately 100,000 distinct CDR3 sequences, with 85% to 95% occurring once and the leading ten covering about 0.12%. CD8+ and CD4+ T cells from blood underwent TCR beta sequencing, which was carried out in a high-throughput format. The authors negatively isolated CD8+ and CD4+ T cells and FACS-enriched TEMRA cells. Germline V gene lookup returns CDR1 SGHTA and CDR2 FQGTGA. Deletions cut 2 bases from V and 2 bases from J, with 9 bases between. This CDR3 has 14 amino acids.

The rearrangement uses TRBV7-3 and TRBJ1-1; D unclear. Material: CD8+ T cells from PBMCs. The sequence was obtained from a human donor in good health. Here the CDR3 DNA reads TGTGCCAGCAGCTTAGGTTCGACAAACACTGAAGCTTTCTTT. Protein product: CASSLGSTNTEAFF.